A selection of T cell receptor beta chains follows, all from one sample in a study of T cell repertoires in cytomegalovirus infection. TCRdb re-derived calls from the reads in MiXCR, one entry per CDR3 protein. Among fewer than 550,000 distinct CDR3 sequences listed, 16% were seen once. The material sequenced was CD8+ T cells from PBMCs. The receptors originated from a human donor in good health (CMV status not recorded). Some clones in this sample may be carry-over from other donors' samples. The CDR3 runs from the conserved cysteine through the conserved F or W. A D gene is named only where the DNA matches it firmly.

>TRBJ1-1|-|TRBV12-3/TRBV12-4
CASSPPRMGGGNNEAFF
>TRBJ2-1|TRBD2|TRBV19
CASTVGSGRAFNNEQFF
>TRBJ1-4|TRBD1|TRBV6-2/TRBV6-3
CASSYSTGQGATNEKLFF
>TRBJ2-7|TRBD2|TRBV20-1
CSAGRGVREQYF
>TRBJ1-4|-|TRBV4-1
CASSQGGEKLFF
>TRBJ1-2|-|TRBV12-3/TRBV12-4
CASIGSGPRRDYGYTF
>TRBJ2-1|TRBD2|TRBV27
CASASGFPYNEQFF
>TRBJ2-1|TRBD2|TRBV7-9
CASSLERTSGRSSYNEQFF
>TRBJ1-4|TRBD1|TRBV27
CASSPSQGIGEKLFF
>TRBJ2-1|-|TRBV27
CASSLQWELEQFF
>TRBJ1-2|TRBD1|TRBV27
CASSPRTGAITGYTF
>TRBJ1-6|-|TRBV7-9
CASSLAGGSGEVHSPLHF
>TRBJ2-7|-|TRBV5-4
CASSLWERWGSYEQYF